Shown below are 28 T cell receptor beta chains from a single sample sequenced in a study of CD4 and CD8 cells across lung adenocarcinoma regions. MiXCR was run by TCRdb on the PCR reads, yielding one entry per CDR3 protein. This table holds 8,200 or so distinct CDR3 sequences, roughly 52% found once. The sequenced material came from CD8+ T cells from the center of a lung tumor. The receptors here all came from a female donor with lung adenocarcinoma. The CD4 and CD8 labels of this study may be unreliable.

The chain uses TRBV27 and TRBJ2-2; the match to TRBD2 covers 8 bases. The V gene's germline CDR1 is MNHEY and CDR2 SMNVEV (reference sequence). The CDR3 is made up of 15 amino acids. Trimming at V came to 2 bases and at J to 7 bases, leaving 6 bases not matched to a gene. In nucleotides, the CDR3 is TGTGCCAGCAGTTTAGCGGGAGGAACCTACGGGGAGCTGTTTTTT. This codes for CASSLAGGTYGELFF.

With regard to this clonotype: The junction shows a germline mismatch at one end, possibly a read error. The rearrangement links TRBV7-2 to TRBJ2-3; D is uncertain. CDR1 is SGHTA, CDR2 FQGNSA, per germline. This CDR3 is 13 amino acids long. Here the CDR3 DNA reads TGCGCCAGCAGGCTGTTAGCCAAAAATACGCAGTATTTT. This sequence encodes CASRLLAKNTQYF.

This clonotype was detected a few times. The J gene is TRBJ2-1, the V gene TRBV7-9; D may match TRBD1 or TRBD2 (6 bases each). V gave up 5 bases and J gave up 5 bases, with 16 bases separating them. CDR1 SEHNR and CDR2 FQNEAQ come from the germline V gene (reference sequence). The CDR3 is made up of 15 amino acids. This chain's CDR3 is CASSQQGRDHNEQFF. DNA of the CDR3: TGTGCCAGCAGCCAGCAGGGGCGGGATCACAATGAGCAGTTCTTC.

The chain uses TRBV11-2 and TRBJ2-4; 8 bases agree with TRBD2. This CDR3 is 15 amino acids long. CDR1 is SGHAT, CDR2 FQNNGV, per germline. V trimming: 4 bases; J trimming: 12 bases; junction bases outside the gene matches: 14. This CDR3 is CASSSGGGPKDTQYF. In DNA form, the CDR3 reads TGTGCCAGCAGCTCCGGGGGGGGACCCAAAGATACTCAGTACTTC.

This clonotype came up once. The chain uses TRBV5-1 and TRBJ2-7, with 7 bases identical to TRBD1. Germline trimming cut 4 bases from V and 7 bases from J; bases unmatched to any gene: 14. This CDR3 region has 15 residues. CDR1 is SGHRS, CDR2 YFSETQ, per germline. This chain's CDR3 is CASSADPGQRLEQYF. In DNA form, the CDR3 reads TGCGCCAGCAGCGCTGATCCGGGACAGCGTCTAGAGCAGTACTTC. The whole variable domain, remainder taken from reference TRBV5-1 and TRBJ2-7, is KAGVTQTPRYLIKTRGQQVTLSCSPISGHRSVSWYQQTPGQGLQFLFEYFSETQRNKGNFPGRFSGRQFSNSRSEMNVSTLELGDSALYLCASSADPGQRLEQYFGPGTRLTVT.

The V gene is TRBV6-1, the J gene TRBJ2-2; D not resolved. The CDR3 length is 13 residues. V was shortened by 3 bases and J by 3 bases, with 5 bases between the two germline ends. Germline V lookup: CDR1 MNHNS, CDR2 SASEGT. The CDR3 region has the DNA TGTGCCAGCAGTGATCGCTACACCGGGGAGCTGTTTTTT. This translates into CASSDRYTGELFF.

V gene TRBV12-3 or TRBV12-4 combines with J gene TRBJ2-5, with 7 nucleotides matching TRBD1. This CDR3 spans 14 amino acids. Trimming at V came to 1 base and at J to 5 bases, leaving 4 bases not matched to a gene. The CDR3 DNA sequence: TGTGCCAGCAGTTTAGAGGCAGGGGGTGAGACCCAGTACTTC. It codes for CASSLEAGGETQYF.

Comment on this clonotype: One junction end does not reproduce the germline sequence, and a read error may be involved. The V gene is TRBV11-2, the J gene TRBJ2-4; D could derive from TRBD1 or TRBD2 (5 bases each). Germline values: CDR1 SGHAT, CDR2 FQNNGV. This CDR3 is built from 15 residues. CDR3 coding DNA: TGTGCCAGCAGCTCGGGGCTGTGGGCCGAAGACATGCAGTACTTC. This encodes CASSSGLWAEDMQYF.

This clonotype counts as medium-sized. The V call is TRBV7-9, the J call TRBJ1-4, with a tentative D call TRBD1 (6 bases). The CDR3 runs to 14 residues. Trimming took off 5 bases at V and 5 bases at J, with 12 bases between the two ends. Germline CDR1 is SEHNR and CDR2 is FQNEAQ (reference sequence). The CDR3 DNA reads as TGTGCCAGCAGCCTCGGACAGATGAATGAAAAACTGTTTTTT. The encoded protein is CASSLGQMNEKLFF.

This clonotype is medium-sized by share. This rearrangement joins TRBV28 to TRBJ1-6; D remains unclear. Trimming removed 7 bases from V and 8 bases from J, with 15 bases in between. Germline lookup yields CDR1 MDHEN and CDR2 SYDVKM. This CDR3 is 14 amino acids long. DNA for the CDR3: TGTGCCAGCACGGTGTCGAACAGCCATTCACCCCTCCACTTT. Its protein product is CASTVSNSHSPLHF.

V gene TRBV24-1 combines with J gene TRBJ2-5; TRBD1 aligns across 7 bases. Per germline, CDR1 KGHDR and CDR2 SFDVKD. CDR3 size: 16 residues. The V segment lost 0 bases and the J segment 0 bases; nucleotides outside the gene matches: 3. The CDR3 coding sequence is TGTGCCACCAGTGATTTGCGAGGGGGCGACCAAGAGACCCAGTACTTC. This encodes CATSDLRGGDQETQYF.

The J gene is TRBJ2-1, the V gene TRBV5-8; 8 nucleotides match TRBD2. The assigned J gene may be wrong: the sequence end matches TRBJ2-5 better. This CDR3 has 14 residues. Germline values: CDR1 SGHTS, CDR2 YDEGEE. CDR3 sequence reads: CAGSGGASPDTQYF. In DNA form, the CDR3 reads TGTGCGGGGAGCGGGGGCGCCAGCCCAGATACCCAGTACTTC.

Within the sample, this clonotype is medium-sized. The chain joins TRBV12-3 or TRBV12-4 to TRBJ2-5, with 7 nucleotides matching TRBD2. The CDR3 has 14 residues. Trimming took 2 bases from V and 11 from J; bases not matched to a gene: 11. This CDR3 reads CASSLTSDALEQYF. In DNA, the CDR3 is TGTGCCAGCAGTTTAACTAGCGACGCCCTGGAGCAGTACTTC.

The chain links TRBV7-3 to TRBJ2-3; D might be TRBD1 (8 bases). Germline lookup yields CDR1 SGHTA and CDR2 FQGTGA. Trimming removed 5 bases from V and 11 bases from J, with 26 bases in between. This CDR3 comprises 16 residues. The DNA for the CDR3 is TGTGCCAGCAGCCCTAACACAGGGGGGGTCACAGACATGCAGTATTTT. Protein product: CASSPNTGGVTDMQYF.

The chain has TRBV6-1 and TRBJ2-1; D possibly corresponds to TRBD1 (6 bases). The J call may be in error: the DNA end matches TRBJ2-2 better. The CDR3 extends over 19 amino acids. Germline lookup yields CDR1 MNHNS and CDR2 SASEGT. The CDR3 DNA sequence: TGTGCCAGCAGTGATCAGGTCAGGGGCATTCTTGGCTCCTCCAATGAGCTGTTTTTT. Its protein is CASSDQVRGILGSSNELFF.

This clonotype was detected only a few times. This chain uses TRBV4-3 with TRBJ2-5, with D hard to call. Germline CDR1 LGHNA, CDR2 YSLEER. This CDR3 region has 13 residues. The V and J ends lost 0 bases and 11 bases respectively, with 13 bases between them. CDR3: CASSQELNNEQYF. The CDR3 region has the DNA TGCGCCAGCAGCCAAGAACTTAACAATGAGCAGTACTTC.

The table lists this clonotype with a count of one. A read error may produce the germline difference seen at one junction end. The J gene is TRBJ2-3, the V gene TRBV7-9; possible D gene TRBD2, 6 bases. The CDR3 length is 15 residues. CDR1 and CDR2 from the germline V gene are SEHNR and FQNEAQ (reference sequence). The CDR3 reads CAAGFRGGATDTQYF. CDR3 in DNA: TGTGCCGCGGGGTTTAGGGGCGGTGCCACAGATACCCAGTACTTT.

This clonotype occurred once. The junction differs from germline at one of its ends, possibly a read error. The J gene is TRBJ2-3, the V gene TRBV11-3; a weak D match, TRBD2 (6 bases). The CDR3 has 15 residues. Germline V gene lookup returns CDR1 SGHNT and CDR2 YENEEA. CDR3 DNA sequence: TGTGCCAGGGGCTTAGGGGTAGCGGACACAGATACGCAGTATTTC. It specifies CARGLGVADTDTQYF.

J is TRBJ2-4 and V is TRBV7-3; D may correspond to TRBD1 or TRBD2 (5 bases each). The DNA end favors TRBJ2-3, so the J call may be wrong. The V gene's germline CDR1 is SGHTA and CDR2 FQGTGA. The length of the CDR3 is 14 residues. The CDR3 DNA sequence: TGTGCCAGCACGGGGACCGGAGCCAAAAACACGCAGTATTTT. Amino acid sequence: CASTGTGAKNTQYF.

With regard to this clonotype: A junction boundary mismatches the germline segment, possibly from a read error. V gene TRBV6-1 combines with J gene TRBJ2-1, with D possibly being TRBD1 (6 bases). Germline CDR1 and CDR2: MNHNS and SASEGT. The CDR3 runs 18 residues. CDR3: CASSTLRTVHGAYGEQFF. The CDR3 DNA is TGTGCCAGCAGTACGTTAAGGACAGTCCATGGGGCCTACGGGGAGCAGTTCTTT.

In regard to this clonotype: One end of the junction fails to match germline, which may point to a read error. CDR3 sequence reads: CSAREPASNTGELFF. Here the CDR3 DNA reads TGCAGTGCCAGAGAGCCAGCCTCTAACACCGGGGAGCTGTTTTTT. The chain recombines TRBV20-1 with TRBJ2-2; D remains unclear. The germline gives CDR1 DFQATT, CDR2 SNEGSKA (reference sequence). There are 15 residues in the CDR3.

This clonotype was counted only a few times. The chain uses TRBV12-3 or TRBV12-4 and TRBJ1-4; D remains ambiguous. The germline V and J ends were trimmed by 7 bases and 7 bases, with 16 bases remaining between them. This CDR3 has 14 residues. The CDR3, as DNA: TGTGCCAGCACCTTCGCCTCCTGGGGTGAAAAACTGTTTTTT. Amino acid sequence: CASTFASWGEKLFF.

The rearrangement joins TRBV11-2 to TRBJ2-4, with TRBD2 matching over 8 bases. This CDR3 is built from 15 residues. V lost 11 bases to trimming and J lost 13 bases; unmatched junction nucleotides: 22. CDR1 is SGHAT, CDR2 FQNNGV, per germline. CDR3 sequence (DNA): TGTGCCGGGGGGTTCGGGGGGGGGGCCCTAGATACGCAGTACTTC. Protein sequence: CAGGFGGGALDTQYF.

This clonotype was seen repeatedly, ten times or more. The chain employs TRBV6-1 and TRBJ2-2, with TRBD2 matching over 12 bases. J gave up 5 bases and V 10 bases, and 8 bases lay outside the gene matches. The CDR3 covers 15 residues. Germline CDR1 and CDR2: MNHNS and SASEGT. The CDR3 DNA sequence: TGTGCCACCAACCGACTAGCGGGAGAGACCGGGGAGCTGTTTTTT. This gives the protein CATNRLAGETGELFF.

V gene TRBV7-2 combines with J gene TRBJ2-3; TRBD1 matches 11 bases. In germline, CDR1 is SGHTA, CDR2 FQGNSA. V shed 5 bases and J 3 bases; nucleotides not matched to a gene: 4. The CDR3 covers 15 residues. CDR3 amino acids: CASSVGTGGTDTQYF. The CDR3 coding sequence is TGTGCCAGCAGCGTAGGGACAGGGGGGACAGATACGCAGTATTTT.

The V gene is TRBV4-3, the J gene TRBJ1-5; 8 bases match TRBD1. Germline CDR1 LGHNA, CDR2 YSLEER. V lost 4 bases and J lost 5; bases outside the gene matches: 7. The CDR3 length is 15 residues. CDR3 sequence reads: CASSLDREVYQPQHF. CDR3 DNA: TGCGCCAGCAGCCTGGACAGGGAAGTTTATCAGCCCCAGCATTTT.

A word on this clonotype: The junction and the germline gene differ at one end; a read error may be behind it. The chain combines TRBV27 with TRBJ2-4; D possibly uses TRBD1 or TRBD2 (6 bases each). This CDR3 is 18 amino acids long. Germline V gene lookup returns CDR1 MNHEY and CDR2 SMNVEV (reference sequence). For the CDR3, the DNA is TGTGCGGGCATTCAGGCACTAGCCGGGGGCCTAACCAAAAACACTCAGTACTTC. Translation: CAGIQALAGGLTKNTQYF.

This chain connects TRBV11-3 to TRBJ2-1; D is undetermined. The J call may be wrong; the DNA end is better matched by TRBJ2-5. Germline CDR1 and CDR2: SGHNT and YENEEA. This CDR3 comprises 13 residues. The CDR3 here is CARGAGERETQYF. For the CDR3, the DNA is TGTGCCCGCGGCGCCGGAGAGCGAGAGACCCAGTACTTC.